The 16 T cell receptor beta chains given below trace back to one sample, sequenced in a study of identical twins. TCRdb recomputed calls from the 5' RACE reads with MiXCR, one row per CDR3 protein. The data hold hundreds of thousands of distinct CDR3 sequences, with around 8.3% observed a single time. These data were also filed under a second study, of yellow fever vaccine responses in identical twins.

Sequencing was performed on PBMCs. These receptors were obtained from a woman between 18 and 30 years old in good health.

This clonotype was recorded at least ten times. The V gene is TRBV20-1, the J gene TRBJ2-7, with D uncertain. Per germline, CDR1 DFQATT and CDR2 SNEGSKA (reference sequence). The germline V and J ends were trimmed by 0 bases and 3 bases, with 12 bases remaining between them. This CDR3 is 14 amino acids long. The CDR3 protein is CSARDARRSYEQYF. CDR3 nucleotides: TGCAGTGCTAGAGACGCCAGGAGAAGCTACGAGCAGTACTTC.

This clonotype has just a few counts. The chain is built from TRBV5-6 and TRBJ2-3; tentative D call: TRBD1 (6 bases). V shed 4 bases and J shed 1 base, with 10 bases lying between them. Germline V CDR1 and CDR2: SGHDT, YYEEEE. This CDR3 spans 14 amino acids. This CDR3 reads CASSHRAGTDTQYF. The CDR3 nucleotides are TGTGCCAGCAGCCACAGGGCTGGCACAGATACGCAGTATTTT.

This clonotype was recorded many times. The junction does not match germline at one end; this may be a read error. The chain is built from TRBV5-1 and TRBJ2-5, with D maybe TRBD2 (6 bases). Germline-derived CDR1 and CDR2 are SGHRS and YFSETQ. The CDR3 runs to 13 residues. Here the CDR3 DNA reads TGTGCCAGCAGTCCCGGGGGCCAAGAGACCCAGTACTTC. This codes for CASSPGGQETQYF.

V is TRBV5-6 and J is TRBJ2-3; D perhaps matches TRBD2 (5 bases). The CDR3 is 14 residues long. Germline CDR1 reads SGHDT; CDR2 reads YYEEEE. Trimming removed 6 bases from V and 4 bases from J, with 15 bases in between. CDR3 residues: CASTLAGVADTQYF. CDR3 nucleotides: TGTGCCAGCACCCTTGCGGGTGTGGCAGATACGCAGTATTTT.

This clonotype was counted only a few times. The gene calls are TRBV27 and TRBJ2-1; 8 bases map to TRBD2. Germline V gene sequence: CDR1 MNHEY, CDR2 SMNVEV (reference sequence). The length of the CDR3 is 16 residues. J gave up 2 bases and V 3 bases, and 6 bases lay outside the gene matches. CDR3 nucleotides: TGTGCCAGCAGTTTGGGTAGCGGGGAGACCTACAATGAGCAGTTCTTC. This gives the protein CASSLGSGETYNEQFF.

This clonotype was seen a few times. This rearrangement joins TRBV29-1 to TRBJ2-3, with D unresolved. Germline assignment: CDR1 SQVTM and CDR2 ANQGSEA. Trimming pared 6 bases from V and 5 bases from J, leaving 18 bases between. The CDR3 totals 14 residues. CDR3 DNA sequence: TGCAGCGTACTTAGACCGAATTATAAAGATACGCAGTATTTT. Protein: CSVLRPNYKDTQYF.

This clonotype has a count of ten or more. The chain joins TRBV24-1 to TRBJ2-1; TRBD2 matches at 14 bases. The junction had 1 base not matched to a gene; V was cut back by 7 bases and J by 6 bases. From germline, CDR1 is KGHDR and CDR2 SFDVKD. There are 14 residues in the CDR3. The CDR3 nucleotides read TGTGCCACCAGGACTAGCGGGAGGGGCAATGAGCAGTTCTTC. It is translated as CATRTSGRGNEQFF.

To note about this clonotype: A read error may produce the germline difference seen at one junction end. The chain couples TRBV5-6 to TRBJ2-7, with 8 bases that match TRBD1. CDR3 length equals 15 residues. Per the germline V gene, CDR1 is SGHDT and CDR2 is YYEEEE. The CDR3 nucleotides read TGTGCCAGCAGGTTGGTAGGGACAGGAGACCACGAGCAGTACTTC. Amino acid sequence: CASRLVGTGDHEQYF.

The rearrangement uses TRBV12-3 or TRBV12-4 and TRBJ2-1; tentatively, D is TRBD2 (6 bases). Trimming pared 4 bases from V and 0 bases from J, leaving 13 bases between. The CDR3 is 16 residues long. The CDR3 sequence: CASSSPGEISYNEQFF. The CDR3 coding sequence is TGTGCCAGCAGTTCCCCGGGGGAGATCTCCTACAATGAGCAGTTCTTC.

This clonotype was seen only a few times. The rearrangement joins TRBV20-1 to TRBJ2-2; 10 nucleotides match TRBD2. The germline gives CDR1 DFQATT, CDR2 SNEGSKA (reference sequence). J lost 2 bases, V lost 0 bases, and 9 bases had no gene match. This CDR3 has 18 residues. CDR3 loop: CSAREWRSGRANTGELFF. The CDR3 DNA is TGCAGTGCTAGAGAGTGGCGGAGCGGGAGGGCCAACACCGGGGAGCTGTTTTTT.

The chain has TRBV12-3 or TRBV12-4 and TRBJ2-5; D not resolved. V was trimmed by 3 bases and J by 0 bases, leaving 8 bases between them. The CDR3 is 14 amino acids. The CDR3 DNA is TGTGCCAGCAGTTTTTTATACAACCAAGAGACCCAGTACTTC. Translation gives CASSFLYNQETQYF.

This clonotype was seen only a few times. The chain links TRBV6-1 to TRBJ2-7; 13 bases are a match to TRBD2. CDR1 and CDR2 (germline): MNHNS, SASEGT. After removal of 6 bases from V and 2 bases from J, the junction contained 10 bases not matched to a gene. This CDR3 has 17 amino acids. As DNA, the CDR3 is TGTGCCAGCAGGCGACTAGCGGGGGGCTTAATCCCCTACGAGCAGTACTTC. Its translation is CASRRLAGGLIPYEQYF.

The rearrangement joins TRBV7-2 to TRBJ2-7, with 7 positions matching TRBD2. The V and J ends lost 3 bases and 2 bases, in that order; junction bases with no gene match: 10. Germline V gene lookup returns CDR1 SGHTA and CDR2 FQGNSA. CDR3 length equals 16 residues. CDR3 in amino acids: CASSFRTGGYTYEQYF. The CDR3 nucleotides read TGTGCCAGCAGCTTCCGAACCGGGGGGTACACCTACGAGCAGTACTTC.

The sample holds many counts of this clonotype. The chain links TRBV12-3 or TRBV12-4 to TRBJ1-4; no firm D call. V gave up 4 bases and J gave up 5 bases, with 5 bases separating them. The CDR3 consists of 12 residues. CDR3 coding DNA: TGTGCCAGCAGTTACAGAAATGAAAAACTGTTTTTT. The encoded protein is CASSYRNEKLFF.

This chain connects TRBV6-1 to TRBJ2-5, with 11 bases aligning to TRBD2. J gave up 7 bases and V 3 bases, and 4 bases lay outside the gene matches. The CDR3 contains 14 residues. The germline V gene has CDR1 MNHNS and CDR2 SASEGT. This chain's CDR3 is CASSDAGLAATQYF. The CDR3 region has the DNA TGTGCCAGCAGTGATGCGGGACTAGCGGCGACCCAGTACTTC.

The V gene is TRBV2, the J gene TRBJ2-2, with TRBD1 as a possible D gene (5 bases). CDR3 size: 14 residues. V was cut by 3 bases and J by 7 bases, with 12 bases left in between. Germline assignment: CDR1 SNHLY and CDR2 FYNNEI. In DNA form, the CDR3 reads TGTGCCAGCAGTGACAGGGTTAAGGACGGGGAGCTGTTTTTT. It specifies CASSDRVKDGELFF.